The text below deals with one TCR beta chain. Its target antigen remains unknown. It has no much larger one-base neighbor in the sample; base qualities were not kept. This record belongs to a study of T cells in Graves' hyperthyroidism and ophthalmopathy (dated by TCRdb to the late 2010s). Notes on the research overall: Peripheral blood was collected at initial diagnosis, before any treatment. To identify TCR V-J signatures that set the groups apart, the researchers used a discovery cohort of 100 patients, made up of around 42 with Graves' ophthalmopathy and about 60 with stable Graves' hyperthyroidism. Prospective prediction of ophthalmopathy was tested in an independent validation cohort of 18 to 20 hyperthyroidism patients and approximately 17 patients who later progressed to ophthalmopathy. The roughly 94 discovery patients were randomly split 7:3 into training and test sets. Thyroid tissue and blood T-cell repertoires from six Graves' hyperthyroidism patients were also compared in the study. Once sampling was done, hyperthyroidism patients were given methimazole at a starting dose of 30 mg daily, whereas ophthalmopathy patients were given high-dose intravenous methylprednisolone. The paper describes TCR Vbeta CDR3 sequencing of 120 to 150 peripheral blood samples, made up of about 41 ophthalmopathy patients, approximately 73 hyperthyroidism patients and roughly 17 progressor patients.

The cysteine opens and the phenylalanine closes a CDR3 of 13 amino acids. Only CDR3 DNA remains: 39 bases, in frame from the first base. Reading the germline V gene gives CDR1 SGHRS and CDR2 YFSETQ. The junction shows trimming of 6 bases on V and 3 bases on J, and the gene matches do not reach 2 bases of it. Graves' hyperthyroidism was defined as stable when no progression to ophthalmopathy occurred over 18 months of follow-up. Hyperthyroidism patients were aged 18 to 65 years and newly diagnosed, with disease duration of less than 2 months. The study excluded patients with uncontrolled infections, other autoimmune diseases, pregnancy or lactation. Diagnoses relied on clinical symptoms, serum thyroxine and TRAb, thyroid ultrasound and orbital computed tomography. Ficoll-Paque density gradient centrifugation was used to isolate PBMCs from about 10 ml of fresh peripheral blood. Trizol reagent was used to extract total RNA, and RNA quality was then checked on an Agilent 2100 Bioanalyzer.

What the study reported, not specific to this receptor: Most expanded thyroid clonotypes (frequency above 0.001) were also detected in blood, suggesting blood repertoires may reflect thyroid immune responses. In validation, the model predicted progression to ophthalmopathy a median of about 6.5 months before onset, with roughly 68% sensitivity and roughly 73% specificity. No statistical method was used to fix the sample size in advance, and group allocation was not hidden from the investigators. In cross-validation, a model built on a 13 V-J signature told ophthalmopathy apart from stable hyperthyroidism with approximately 90% sensitivity and around 81% specificity, and in testing the same model reached 80%/75%.

The TCR beta CDR3 regions were amplified from the RNA transcripts. For the first round of RT-PCR on the TCR CDR3, the HTBI primer set was used together with the Qiagen OneStep RT-PCR kit. A second multiplex PCR round built the libraries, followed by size selection and purification. The libraries were sequenced on an Illumina HiSeq2000 using paired-end 100 bp reads. From the authors' description of their analysis: SOAPnuke was used to process the raw data, with reads discarded if the reads contained adapters or uncalled bases, had a mean Phred below 15, or lacked an exact constant-primer or identifier match. COPE v1.2.5 was used to merge high-quality paired reads, and clonotypes were defined as unique nucleotide sequences. Clonotypes were aligned to IMGT TRBV, TRBD and TRBJ reference segments using MiTCR v1.1. Analysis was restricted to V-J combinations with a frequency above 0.0001, which covered about 99% of repertoires. The TCS score was defined as the ratio of F50 (clonal expansion) to E x V (chaos), calculated using BLOSUM62-based TCRdist between CDR3 peptides within each V-J. Welch's t-statistics and random forest reduced fewer than 550 V-J features to 13, which were used in a naive Bayes classifier (R e1071). Through fastp at Q25 and MiXCR, TCRdb rebuilt clones from the public reads, retaining in-frame beta chains. A single entry per CDR3 protein holds the most common genes and DNA from its merged rows. Clone size and V and J calls follow TCRdb, not the original study. Counted in this sample were about 360,000 distinct CDR3 sequences; roughly 13% of them appeared once. The ten biggest clones cover over 8.5% of the sample.

The sample was blood. The clonotype comes from a woman younger than 30 with Graves' hyperthyroidism. Recombination linked TRBV5-1 to TRBJ2-5, and TRBD1 matches 10 of the central bases. CDR3 loop: CASTGTGEETQYF. The DNA sequence is as follows: TGCGCCAGCACAGGGACAGGGGAAGAGACCCAGTACTTC.